This T cell receptor beta chain was sequenced for a study of graft-versus-host responses after intestinal transplantation. Sequencing was performed with immunoSEQ multiplex PCR; in TCRdb, only in-frame clones are kept and a portion is missing. Of tens of thousands of clones in the sample, 85% to 95% are singletons; the top ten hold roughly 0.4%. This CDR3 is 11 amino acids long. Trimming removed 3 bases at V and 2 bases at J, with 4 bases between. Germline CDR1 and CDR2: DFQATT and SNEGSKA (reference sequence). A few counts support this clone. Its antigen is still unknown. V and J are TRBV20-1 and TRBJ1-2, with D unclear. Here the sequenced sample was unstimulated CD4+ T cells sorted from spleen or lymph node cells, taken before transplant. This clonotype was obtained from a human donor who was the organ donor for an intestinal transplant. CDR3 bases: TGCAGTGCTAGGGACAACTATGGCTACACCTTC. Its translation: CSARDNYGYTF.